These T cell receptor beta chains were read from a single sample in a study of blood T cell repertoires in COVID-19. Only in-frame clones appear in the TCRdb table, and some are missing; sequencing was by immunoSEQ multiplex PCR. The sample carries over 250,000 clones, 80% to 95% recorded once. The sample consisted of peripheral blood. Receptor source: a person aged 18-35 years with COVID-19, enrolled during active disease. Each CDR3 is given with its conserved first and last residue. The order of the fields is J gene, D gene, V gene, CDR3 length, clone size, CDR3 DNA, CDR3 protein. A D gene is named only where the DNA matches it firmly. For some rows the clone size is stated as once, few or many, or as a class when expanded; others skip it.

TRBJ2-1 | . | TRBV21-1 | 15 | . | TGTGCCAGCAGCAAAGGACAGGAGATATACAATGAGCAGTTCTTC | CASSKGQEIYNEQFF
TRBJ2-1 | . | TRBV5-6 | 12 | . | TGTGCCAGCAGCTCCTTCGACAATGAGCAGTTCTTC | CASSSFDNEQFF
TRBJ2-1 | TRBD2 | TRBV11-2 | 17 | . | TGTGCCAGCAGCTTAGGAAGGCTCGGGCTAGCGGACAATGAGCAGTTCTTC | CASSLGRLGLADNEQFF
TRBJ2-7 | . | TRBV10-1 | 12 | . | TGCGCCAGCAGTGAAGCCGGGGGCGAGCAGTACTTC | CASSEAGGEQYF
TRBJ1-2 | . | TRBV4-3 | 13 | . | TGCGCCAGCAGCCAAAAGTTTGGCGGGGGCTACACCTTC | CASSQKFGGGYTF
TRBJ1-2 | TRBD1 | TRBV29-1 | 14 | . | TGCAGCGCCCGGACAGGGGGCAATAACTATGGCTACACCTTC | CSARTGGNNYGYTF
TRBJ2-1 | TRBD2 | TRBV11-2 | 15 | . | TGTGCCAGCAGCCCTAGCGGGAGCTCCTACAATGAGCAGTTCTTC | CASSPSGSSYNEQFF
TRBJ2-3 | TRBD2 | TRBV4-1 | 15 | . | TGCGCCAGCAGCCAGGGACTAGCGGGGGCAGATACGCAGTATTTT | CASSQGLAGADTQYF
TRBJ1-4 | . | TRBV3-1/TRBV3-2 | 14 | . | TGTGCCAGCAGCCAAGATAGGGAGGGAACGAGACTGTTTTTT | CASSQDREGTRLFF
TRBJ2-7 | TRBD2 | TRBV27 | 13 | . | TGTGCCACCAAGGGACTAGCGGATTCCGAGCAGTACTTC | CATKGLADSEQYF
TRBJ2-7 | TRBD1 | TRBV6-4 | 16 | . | TGTGCCAGCAGCGTACAGGGGTCCCTTACCGGTTACGAGCAGTACTTC | CASSVQGSLTGYEQYF
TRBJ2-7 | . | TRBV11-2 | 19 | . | TGTGCCAGCAGCTTAGTAACCTATCTAGAATTTTCCAGGGCCTACGAGCAGTACTTC | CASSLVTYLEFSRAYEQYF
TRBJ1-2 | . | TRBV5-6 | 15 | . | TGTGCCAGCAGCTTGGCCCTCGGGGCAGGGGATGGCTACACCTTC | CASSLALGAGDGYTF
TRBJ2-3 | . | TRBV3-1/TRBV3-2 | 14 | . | TGTGCCAGCAGCCAAGATCTGGGAGCAGATACGCAGTATTTT | CASSQDLGADTQYF
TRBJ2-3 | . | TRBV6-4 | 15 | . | TGTGCCAGCAGTGACTTCGGACTGGCCACAGATACGCAGTATTTT | CASSDFGLATDTQYF
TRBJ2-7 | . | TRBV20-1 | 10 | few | TGCAGTGCTGATGGGCCCGAGCAGTACTTC | CSADGPEQYF
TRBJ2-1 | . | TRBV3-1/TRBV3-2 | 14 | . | TGTGCCAGCAGCCAGGTACTAGAGTCCAATGAGCAGTTCTTC | CASSQVLESNEQFF
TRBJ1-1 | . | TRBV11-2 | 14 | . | TGTGCCAGCAGCTTTACAGGCGGGAACACTGAAGCTTTCTTT | CASSFTGGNTEAFF
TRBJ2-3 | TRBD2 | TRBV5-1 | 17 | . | TGCGCCAGCAGCCATGGGACTAGCGGGAGGGGTGCAGATACGCAGTATTTT | CASSHGTSGRGADTQYF
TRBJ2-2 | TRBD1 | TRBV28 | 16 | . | TGTGCCAGCAGTCCGATCGGGACAGGGTACAGCGGGGAGCTGTTTTTT | CASSPIGTGYSGELFF
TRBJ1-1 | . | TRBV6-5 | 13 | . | TGTGCCAGCAGTTCAAGAGTGAACACTGAAGCTTTCTTT | CASSSRVNTEAFF
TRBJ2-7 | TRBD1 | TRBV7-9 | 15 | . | TGTGCCAGCAGCTCCGGGACAGACCTTTCCTACGAGCAGTACTTC | CASSSGTDLSYEQYF
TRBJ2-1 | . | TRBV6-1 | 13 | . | TGTGCCAGCAGTGATCTAGGTTACAATGAGCAGTTCTTC | CASSDLGYNEQFF
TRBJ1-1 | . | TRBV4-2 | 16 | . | TGTGCCAGCAGCCAAGGGGAATGGACAGATAACACTGAAGCTTTCTTT | CASSQGEWTDNTEAFF
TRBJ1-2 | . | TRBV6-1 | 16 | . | TGTGCCAGCAGTGATACCTATATTGTGGGGGGCTATGGCTACACCTTC | CASSDTYIVGGYGYTF
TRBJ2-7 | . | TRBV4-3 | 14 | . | TGCGCCAGCAGCCAGGGACTCATTGCCTACGAGCAGTACTTC | CASSQGLIAYEQYF
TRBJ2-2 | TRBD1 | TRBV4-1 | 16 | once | TGCGCCAGCAGCCGCACAGGGGGCGCCTACACCGGGGAGCTGTTTTTT | CASSRTGGAYTGELFF
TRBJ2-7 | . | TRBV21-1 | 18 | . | TGTGCCAGCAGCAAAGCACTTCTCAGGTTGGTATTTCCCTACGAGCAGTACTTC | CASSKALLRLVFPYEQYF
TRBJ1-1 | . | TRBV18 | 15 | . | TGTGCCAGCTCACCACCGGGCCTAGGGGACACTGAAGCTTTCTTT | CASSPPGLGDTEAFF
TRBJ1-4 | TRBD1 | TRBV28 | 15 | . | TGTGCCAGCAGCCTCCAGGGGGCTTCTAATGAAAAACTGTTTTTT | CASSLQGASNEKLFF
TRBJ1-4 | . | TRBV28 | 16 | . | TGTGCCAGCAGTTTATTGGAACCCGGGTATTGGGAAAAACTGTTTTTT | CASSLLEPGYWEKLFF
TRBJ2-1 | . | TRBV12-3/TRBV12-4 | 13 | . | TGTGCCAGCAGGAAACAGGGTCGCAATGAGCAGTTCTTC | CASRKQGRNEQFF
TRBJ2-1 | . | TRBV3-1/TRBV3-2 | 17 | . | TGTGCCAGCAGCCAAGACCGAGAGACTAGTCTCTACAATGAGCAGTTCTTC | CASSQDRETSLYNEQFF
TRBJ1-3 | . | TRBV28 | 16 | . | TGTGCCAGCAGCCCCCGCCGGGGACACTCTGGAAACACCATATATTTT | CASSPRRGHSGNTIYF
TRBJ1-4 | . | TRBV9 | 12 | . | TGTGCCAGCAGCTCAGGATTTGAAAAACTGTTTTTT | CASSSGFEKLFF
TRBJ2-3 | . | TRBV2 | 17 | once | TGTGCCAGCGATTCTCAGGGCTTTCCAGAAAGCACAGATACGCAGTATTTT | CASDSQGFPESTDTQYF
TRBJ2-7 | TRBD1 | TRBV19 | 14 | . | TGTGCCAGTAGTCCCGGGACAGAATCCTACGAGCAGTACTTC | CASSPGTESYEQYF
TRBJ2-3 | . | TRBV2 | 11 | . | TGTGCCAGCAAGTACTCAGATACGCAGTATTTT | CASKYSDTQYF
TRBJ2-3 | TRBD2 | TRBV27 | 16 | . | TGTGCCAGCAGTTCCATAGCGGGAGGCACCACAGATACGCAGTATTTT | CASSSIAGGTTDTQYF
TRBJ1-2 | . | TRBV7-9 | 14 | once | TGTGCCAGCAGCTTAGACCGGGGGGATGATGGCTACACCTTC | CASSLDRGDDGYTF
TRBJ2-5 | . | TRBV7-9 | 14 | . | TGTGCCAGCAGCTTCGTACAGGCCCAAGAGACCCAGTACTTC | CASSFVQAQETQYF
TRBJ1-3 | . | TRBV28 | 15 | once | TGTGCCAGCAGTTTTGCCCAGGTGGCTGGAAACACCATATATTTT | CASSFAQVAGNTIYF
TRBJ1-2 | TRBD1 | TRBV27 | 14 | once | TGTGCCAGCAGTTTATTCGGGACAGGGGTTGGCTACACCTTC | CASSLFGTGVGYTF
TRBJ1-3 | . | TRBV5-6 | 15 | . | TGTGCCAGCAGTTCCCGCGACACTTCAGGGAACACCATATATTTT | CASSSRDTSGNTIYF
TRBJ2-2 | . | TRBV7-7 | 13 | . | TGTGCCAGCAGCTTCAGGGTAGCCGGGGAGCTGTTTTTT | CASSFRVAGELFF
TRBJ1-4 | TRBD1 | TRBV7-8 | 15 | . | TGTGCCACCCTGGGGGGACAGGGCAGTAATGAAAAACTGTTTTTT | CATLGGQGSNEKLFF
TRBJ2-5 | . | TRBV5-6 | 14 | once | TGTGCCAGCAGCCATACAGAGTACCAAGAGACCCAGTACTTC | CASSHTEYQETQYF
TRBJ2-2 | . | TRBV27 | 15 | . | TGTGCCAGCAGTTTTTCGGGGGGCAACACCGGGGAGCTGTTTTTT | CASSFSGGNTGELFF
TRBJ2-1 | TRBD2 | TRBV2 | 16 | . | TGTGCCAGCAGTTTTACTCCGGGACTAGCTCCCAATGAGCAGTTCTTC | CASSFTPGLAPNEQFF
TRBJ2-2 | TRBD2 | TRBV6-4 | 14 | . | TGTGCCAGCAGCACTAGCGCGAACACCGGGGAGCTGTTTTTT | CASSTSANTGELFF
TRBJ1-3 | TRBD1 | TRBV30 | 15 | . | TGTGCCTGCAGGAGGGGACAGGGGGAGAGAAACACCATATATTTT | CACRRGQGERNTIYF
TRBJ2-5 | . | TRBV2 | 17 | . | TGTGCCAGCAGTGAAGCGCTCAGGGGGACTTATTTGGAGACCCAGTACTTC | CASSEALRGTYLETQYF
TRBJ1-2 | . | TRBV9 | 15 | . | TGTGCCAGCAGCGTAGCTAATGGGCCTAACTATGGCTACACCTTC | CASSVANGPNYGYTF
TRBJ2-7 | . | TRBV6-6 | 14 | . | TGTGCCAGCAGTTACTTAGGGGACTCCTACGAGCAGTACTTC | CASSYLGDSYEQYF